This T cell receptor (beta chain) comes out of a study of T cells in women clearing cervical HPV infection. For the study at large: Case blood drawn at lesion detection; control blood after infection cleared. With HLA typing for only a few women, HLA confounding remains possible. Findings and caveats of the study: Repertoire richness, not evenness, was significantly elevated in CIN3+ cases versus controls.

As to this clone: Its target is unknown. The DNA ends 3 residues before the CDR3 does, and the rest of the CDR3 is filled in from the germline J gene.

Generated by immunoSEQ multiplex PCR, the TCRdb table keeps only in-frame clones and is missing some. The repertoire table contains roughly 32,000 clones. This CDR3 has 17 residues. The V segment lost 0 bases and the J segment 0 bases; nucleotides outside the gene matches: 4. Germline V lookup: CDR1 SGDLS, CDR2 YYNGEE. The sample was blood buffy coat. This receptor was identified in a woman aged 18 to 75 with a cervical HPV16 infection that either progressed to CIN3+ or cleared (not recorded which). The chain links TRBV9 to TRBJ2-1; TRBD2 agrees at 9 bases. The CDR3 sequence is CASSVVGLASSYNEQFF. The part of the CDR3 DNA that was read is TGTGCCAGCAGCGTAGTTGGACTAGCGAGCTCCTACAATGAG.